The T cell receptor (beta chain) under discussion was sequenced for a study of T cell responses to AZD1222 COVID-19 vaccine. Study-level points and caveats: The sample set comprised mostly white British donors with more females, and clonal diversity was possibly underestimated.

Notes on this clone: Its antigen remains unidentified.

Sequenced by immunoSEQ multiplex PCR; TCRdb stores in-frame clones only, minus some. The sample carries about 120,000 clones, 70% to 90% recorded once. This TCR derives from an adult in good health. Source: peripheral blood, taken on day 0 of AZD1222 vaccination.

CDR3 sequence reads: CASSSTGAPYEQYF. CDR3 nucleotide sequence: TGTGCCAGCAGTTCTACAGGGGCTCCCTACGAGCAGTACTTC. The V call is TRBV6-2 or TRBV6-3, the J call TRBJ2-7, with 7 bases fitting TRBD1. Germline assignment: CDR1 MNHEY and CDR2 SVGEGT. This CDR3 is 14 amino acids long. V lost 4 bases to trimming and J lost 2 bases; unmatched junction nucleotides: 5.